The clone carrying this T cell receptor beta chain was counted ten times or more. J lost 4 bases, V lost 4 bases, and 7 bases had no gene match. The CDR3 is 15 amino acids. The sample comes from a study of T-cell reconstitution after alpha-beta-depleted transplantation in children. Molecular barcoding with unique molecular identifiers was used for the TCRbeta library. TCRdb called the PCR reads again in MiXCR, with one record for every CDR3 protein. The table includes 500,000 to 750,000 distinct CDR3 sequences, approximately 13% detected once. The TCR comes from a male patient under 18 who had a stem cell transplant for acute myeloid leukemia, so the T cells may come from the graft donor. The chain links TRBV12-3 or TRBV12-4 to TRBJ2-3; 8 bases map to TRBD1. The specimen comprised PBMCs, mostly from graft donor cells, sampled 360 days after TCRalphabeta/CD19-depleted stem cell transplant. CDR3 amino acids: CASSSWQGAADTQYF. CDR3 DNA sequence: TGTGCCAGCAGTTCATGGCAGGGGGCGGCAGATACGCAGTATTTT.